This TCR beta chain originates from a study of blood T cell repertoires in COVID-19. Profiling relied on immunoSEQ multiplex PCR, and the TCRdb table lists in-frame clones only, not all of them. The table lists some 70,000 clones, 73% of them singletons, with approximately 20% in the top ten. The CDR3 covers 15 residues. The J segment lost 1 base and the V segment lost 0 bases, leaving 0 bases of the junction unmatched. Germline lookup yields CDR1 SGHNT and CDR2 YYREEE (reference sequence). The V and J genes are TRBV5-4 and TRBJ2-3, with 9 bases fitting TRBD1. Sequencing was carried out using peripheral blood. The origin of this receptor is a man aged 60-69 years with acute or convalescent COVID-19. CDR3 protein: CASSLGQGGTDTQYF. The CDR3 coding sequence is TGTGCCAGCAGCTTGGGACAGGGGGGCACAGATACGCAGTATTTT.